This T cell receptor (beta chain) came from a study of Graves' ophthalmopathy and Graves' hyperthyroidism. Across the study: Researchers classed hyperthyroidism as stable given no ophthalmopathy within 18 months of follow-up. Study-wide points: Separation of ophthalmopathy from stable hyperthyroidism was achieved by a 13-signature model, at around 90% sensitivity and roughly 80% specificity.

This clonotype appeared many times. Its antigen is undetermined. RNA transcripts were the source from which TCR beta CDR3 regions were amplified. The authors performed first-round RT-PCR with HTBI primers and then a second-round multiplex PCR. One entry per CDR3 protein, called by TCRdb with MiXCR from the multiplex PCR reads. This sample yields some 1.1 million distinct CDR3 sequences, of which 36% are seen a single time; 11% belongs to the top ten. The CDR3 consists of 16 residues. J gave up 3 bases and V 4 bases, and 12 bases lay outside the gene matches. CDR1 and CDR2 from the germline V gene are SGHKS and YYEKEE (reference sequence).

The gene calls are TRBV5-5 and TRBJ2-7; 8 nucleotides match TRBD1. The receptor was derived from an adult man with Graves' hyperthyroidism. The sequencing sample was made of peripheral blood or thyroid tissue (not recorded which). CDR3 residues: CASSPLVGTGYYEQYF. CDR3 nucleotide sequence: TGTGCCAGCAGCCCATTGGTCGGGACAGGTTACTACGAGCAGTACTTC.